These 18 T cell receptor beta chains came from one sample sequenced in a study of regulatory T cells in long-lasting Graves disease (dated by TCRdb to the early 2020s). The sample's time point label is to be understood as: persistent/refractory GD, antithyroid drugs over 5 years with positive TRAb. For both TCR sequencing and RNA sequencing, RNA was extracted from PBMCs using TRIzol. Libraries were constructed by multiplex PCR. TCRdb lists the instrument as Illumina HiSeq 4000. To build TCR beta libraries, CDR3 regions were amplified by Arm-PCR using iRepertoire HTBI primers. TCRdb reran the public reads through fastp at Q25 and MiXCR, keeping productive beta chains. For every CDR3 protein sequence, its rows merge into one entry that carries the most common genes and DNA. For this sample there are 400,000 or so distinct CDR3 sequences; about 20% appear just once. The ten top clones hold under 25% of the sample.

Sequences were derived from peripheral blood mononuclear cells (PBMCs), sampled when the disease was refractory, from a patient treated with antithyroid drugs. These receptors all come from a female donor with Graves disease.

This clonotype was counted at least ten times. The chain joins TRBV28 to TRBJ2-7; D assignment may be TRBD1 or TRBD2 (5 bases each). Germline values: CDR1 MDHEN, CDR2 SYDVKM. Trimming took off 8 bases at V and 1 base at J, with 27 bases between the two ends. The CDR3 runs to 18 residues. CDR3 in amino acids: CASPPSGRGVRNSYEQYF. The CDR3 DNA follows: TGTGCCAGCCCTCCGTCCGGTAGGGGAGTAAGGAATTCCTACGAGCAGTACTTC.

The table lists this clonotype with many counts. The chain uses TRBV3-1 and TRBJ1-2; weak D call: TRBD1 (5 bases). The germline V and J ends were trimmed by 2 bases and 6 bases, with 16 bases remaining between them. Germline V gene lookup returns CDR1 LGHDT and CDR2 YNNKEL (reference sequence). The CDR3 contains 15 residues. The DNA of the CDR3 is TGTGCCAGCAGCCAACTTACCAGGGCGGCCGATGGCTACACCTTC. It is translated as CASSQLTRAADGYTF.

As regards this clonotype: A much larger clone differs from this one at a single base, so this may be a read error. As the CDR3 is not closed by the conserved phenylalanine or tryptophan, this likely results from a read error. The chain combines TRBV7-3 with TRBJ1-1; 8 bases match TRBD1. Trimming removed 5 bases from V and 5 bases from J; junction bases left unmatched: 10. Germline V gene sequence: CDR1 SGHTA, CDR2 FQGTGA. The CDR3 covers 15 residues. CDR3 sequence (DNA): TGTGCCAGCAGCCCCGCCGGACAGGGTAGTACTGAAGCTTTCCTT. Amino acid sequence: CASSPAGQGSTEAFL.

At least ten counts were recorded for this clonotype. This chain joins TRBV2 and TRBJ1-5; the D is unclear. This CDR3 is built from 13 residues. V lost 6 bases, J lost 7 bases, and 13 bases lay in between. Per germline, CDR1 SNHLY and CDR2 FYNNEI. This chain's CDR3 is CASRRAEEQPQHF. The CDR3 DNA sequence: TGTGCCAGCAGGCGAGCAGAGGAGCAGCCCCAGCATTTT.

The chain links TRBV7-2 to TRBJ2-3; possibly TRBD1 for D (5 bases). V lost 4 bases and J lost 2, with 13 bases in between. This CDR3 is 15 amino acids long. Germline V gene sequence: CDR1 SGHTA, CDR2 FQGNSA. The CDR3 protein is CASSYGTGATDTQYF. For the CDR3, the DNA is TGTGCCAGCAGCTACGGAACAGGTGCCACAGATACGCAGTATTTT. The full variable domain, in which reference TRBV7-2 and TRBJ2-3 provide the parts outside the CDR3, is GAGVSQSPSNKVTEKGKDVELRCDPISGHTALYWYRQSLGQGLEFLIYFQGNSAPDKSGLPSDRFSAERTGGSVSTLTIQRTQQEDSAVYLCASSYGTGATDTQYFGPGTRLTVL.

This clonotype has just a few counts. A much larger clone lies one base from this, so it may be a read error. The conserved final phenylalanine or tryptophan is absent from the CDR3, which likely points to a read error. This sequence joins TRBV12-3 or TRBV12-4 and TRBJ1-1; D is uncertain. V lost 6 bases, J lost 3 bases, and 8 bases lay in between. The CDR3 length is 12 residues. The CDR3 protein is CASRAGYTEAFL. CDR3 coding DNA: TGTGCCAGCAGGGCGGGGTACACTGAAGCTTTCCTT.

This clonotype has at least ten counts. The chain has TRBV20-1 and TRBJ2-7; D is uncertain. V lost 2 bases to trimming and J lost 0 bases, with 5 bases between them. This CDR3 has 12 residues. The germline gives CDR1 DFQATT, CDR2 SNEGSKA (reference sequence). The CDR3 loop reads CSARSSSYEQYF. DNA for the CDR3: TGCAGTGCTAGAAGCAGCTCCTACGAGCAGTACTTC.

V is TRBV27 and J is TRBJ2-3; perhaps TRBD1 as D (6 bases). The CDR3 spans 16 residues. The germline V and J ends were trimmed by 6 bases and 0 bases, with 16 bases remaining between them. CDR1 is MNHEY and CDR2 is SMNVEV in the germline V gene (reference sequence). CDR3 amino acids: CASSPRGGWSTDTQYF. In DNA form, the CDR3 reads TGTGCCAGCAGCCCCCGAGGGGGATGGAGCACAGATACGCAGTATTTT.

This clonotype was counted ten times or more. The rearrangement links TRBV2 to TRBJ1-2; TRBD1 aligns across 11 bases. CDR1 and CDR2 from the germline V gene are SNHLY and FYNNEI. This CDR3 comprises 13 residues. V lost 10 bases, J lost 7 bases, and 8 bases stayed unmatched. CDR3 bases: TGTGCCATCCCGGGACAGGGGGTTGTTGGCTACACCTTC. This sequence encodes CAIPGQGVVGYTF. Filled out from reference TRBV2 and TRBJ1-2, the complete variable domain reads EPEVTQTPSHQVTQMGQEVILRCVPISNHLYFYWYRQILGQKVEFLVSFYNNEISEKSEIFDDQFSVERPDGSNFTLKIRSTKLEDSAMYFCAIPGQGVVGYTFGSGTRLTVV.

Only a few counts were recorded for this clonotype. The chain joins TRBV4-2 to TRBJ1-4; D is ambiguous. This CDR3 contains 13 residues. V gave up 4 bases and J gave up 7 bases, with 10 bases separating them. Germline V gene data show CDR1 as LGHNA and CDR2 as YNFKEQ. CDR3 sequence (DNA): TGTGCCAGCAGCCTCCTCGGGCGTGAAAAACTGTTTTTT. Residues: CASSLLGREKLFF.

This clonotype was found many times. The chain uses TRBV28 and TRBJ2-7; TRBD1 or TRBD2 may be the D gene (5 bases each). This CDR3 comprises 16 residues. The germline CDR1 and CDR2 sequences are MDHEN and SYDVKM. V was trimmed by 4 bases and J by 6 bases, leaving 22 bases between them. This chain's CDR3 is CASSSTGTSGLGEQYF. CDR3 sequence (DNA): TGTGCCAGCAGTTCGACCGGGACGAGTGGCCTTGGCGAGCAGTACTTC.

In this sample, this clonotype turned up many times. V gene TRBV19 combines with J gene TRBJ2-7; 12 bases fit TRBD2. Germline CDR1 is LNHDA and CDR2 is SQIVND (reference sequence). V dropped 4 bases and J dropped 3; count of bases not matched to a gene: 1. The CDR3 length is 14 residues. CDR3 in DNA: TGTGCCAGTAGTAGGACTAGCGGGGACTACGAGCAGTACTTC. Residues: CASSRTSGDYEQYF.

In its sample, this clonotype was seen a few times. The chain is built from TRBV6-1 and TRBJ1-1; 10 bases agree with TRBD1. CDR3 length: 15 residues. Germline CDR1 reads MNHNS; CDR2 reads SASEGT. V was pared by 6 bases and J by 5 bases, with 9 bases of the junction left unmatched. CDR3 sequence reads: CASRPDRGLWTEAFF. The CDR3 nucleotides are TGTGCCAGCAGGCCCGACAGGGGGCTCTGGACTGAAGCTTTCTTT.

The sample holds many counts of this clonotype. The chain carries TRBV15 and TRBJ1-4; unclear D gene. Deletions cut 1 base from V and 10 bases from J, with 10 bases between. CDR1 and CDR2 from the germline V gene are LNHNV and YYDKDF (reference sequence). The CDR3 is 13 amino acids. The CDR3 loop is CATSRGKTGKLFF. In DNA, the CDR3 is TGTGCCACCAGCAGAGGCAAGACGGGAAAACTGTTTTTT.

This clonotype has ten or more counts. This chain joins TRBV7-2 and TRBJ2-7; TRBD2 agrees at 9 bases. Germline CDR1 reads SGHTA; CDR2 reads FQGNSA. The CDR3 runs to 16 residues. Trimming at V came to 0 bases and at J to 4 bases, leaving 7 bases not matched to a gene. CDR3 bases: TGTGCCAGCAGCTTAGCGGGGCTAGCGGGGACTTACGAGCAGTACTTC. This translates into CASSLAGLAGTYEQYF.

The chain combines TRBV7-8 with TRBJ1-5, with 12 bases lining up with TRBD1. V lost 5 bases and J lost 3; bases outside the gene matches: 5. Germline V gene lookup returns CDR1 SGHVS and CDR2 FQNEAQ. The CDR3 is 16 amino acids. The DNA of the CDR3 is TGTGCCAGCAGCCACCGGGACAGGGGGCTCAATCAGCCCCAGCATTTT. It codes for CASSHRDRGLNQPQHF.

This clonotype came up many times. The rearrangement links TRBV6-1 to TRBJ1-5, with D unclear. Trimming pared 6 bases from V and 3 bases from J, leaving 9 bases between. The CDR3 runs to 13 residues. Germline V gene lookup returns CDR1 MNHNS and CDR2 SASEGT. The CDR3 protein is CASRLTDNQPQHF. The CDR3 region has the DNA TGTGCCAGCAGATTGACGGACAATCAGCCCCAGCATTTT.

At least ten counts were recorded for this clonotype. The rearrangement links TRBV20-1 to TRBJ1-2; 7 bases line up with TRBD1. CDR1 is DFQATT, CDR2 SNEGSKA, per germline (reference sequence). The CDR3 is 14 amino acids. V gave up 5 bases and J gave up 2 bases; unmatched junction bases: 8. The CDR3 region has the DNA TGCAGTGCTGGAAGACAGGGAGAAAACTATGGCTACACCTTC. Amino acid sequence: CSAGRQGENYGYTF.